The clone carrying this T cell receptor beta chain was observed a few times. The antigen remains undetermined. This sample stems from a study of cytomegalovirus exposure and HLA in healthy donors. Findings and caveats of the study: Serostatus for CMV was the only available immune exposure information.

This CDR3 has 14 residues. V lost 5 bases and J lost 1, with 11 bases in between. Germline-derived CDR1 and CDR2 are MNHEY and SVGAGI. PCR involved 60 Vbeta and 13 Jbeta primers. TCRdb keeps only in-frame clones here, not all; method: immunoSEQ multiplex PCR. In the table there are a few hundred thousand clones, around 90% of which are singletons. This chain uses TRBV6-5 with TRBJ1-1; possibly TRBD1 for D (6 bases). This TCR derives from a girl under 10 years old in good health and CMV-seronegative. The sample consisted of PBMCs. CDR3: CASSQGFSNTEAFF. The CDR3 DNA reads TGTGCCAGCAGTCAGGGGTTCTCGAACACTGAAGCTTTCTTT.